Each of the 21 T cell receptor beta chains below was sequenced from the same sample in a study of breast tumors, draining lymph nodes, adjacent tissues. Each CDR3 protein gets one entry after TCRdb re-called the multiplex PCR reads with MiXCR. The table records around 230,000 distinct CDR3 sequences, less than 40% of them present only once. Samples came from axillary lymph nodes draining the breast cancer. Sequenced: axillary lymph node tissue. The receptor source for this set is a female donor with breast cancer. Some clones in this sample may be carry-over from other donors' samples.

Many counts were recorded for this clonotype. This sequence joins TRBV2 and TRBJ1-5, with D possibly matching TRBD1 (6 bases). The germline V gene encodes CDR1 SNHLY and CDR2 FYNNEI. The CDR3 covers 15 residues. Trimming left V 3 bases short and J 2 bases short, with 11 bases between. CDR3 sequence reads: CASSDLGGGNQPQHF. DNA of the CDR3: TGTGCCAGCAGTGATTTAGGGGGAGGCAATCAGCCCCAGCATTTT.

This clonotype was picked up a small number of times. CDR3 region: CASSSGTGAPGEQFF. CDR3 nucleotide sequence: TGTGCCAGCAGTTCAGGGACAGGGGCCCCCGGTGAGCAGTTCTTC. The rearrangement uses TRBV6-4 and TRBJ2-1; 10 bases are a match to TRBD1. Germline lookup yields CDR1 MRHNA and CDR2 SNTAGT. The CDR3 runs 15 residues. Trimming removed 5 bases from V and 9 bases from J; junction bases left unmatched: 10.

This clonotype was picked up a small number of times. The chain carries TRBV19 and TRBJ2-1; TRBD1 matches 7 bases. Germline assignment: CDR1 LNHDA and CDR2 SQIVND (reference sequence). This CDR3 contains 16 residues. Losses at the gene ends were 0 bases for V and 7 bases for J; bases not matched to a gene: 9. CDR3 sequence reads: CASSIDSTGYKNEQFF. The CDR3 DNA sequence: TGTGCCAGTAGTATAGACTCGACAGGGTATAAGAATGAGCAGTTCTTC.

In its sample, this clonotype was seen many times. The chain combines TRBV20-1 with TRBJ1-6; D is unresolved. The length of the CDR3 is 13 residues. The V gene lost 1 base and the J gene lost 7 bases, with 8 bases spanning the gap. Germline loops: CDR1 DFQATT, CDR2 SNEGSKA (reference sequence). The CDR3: CSARVNPNSPLHF. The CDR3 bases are TGCAGTGCTAGAGTAAACCCCAATTCACCCCTCCACTTT.

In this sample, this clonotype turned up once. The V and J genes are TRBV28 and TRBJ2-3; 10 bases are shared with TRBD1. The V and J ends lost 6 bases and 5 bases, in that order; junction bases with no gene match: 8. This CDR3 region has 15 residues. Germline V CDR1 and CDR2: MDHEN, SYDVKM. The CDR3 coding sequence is TGTGCCAGCAGGCGAACCGGGACAGGGGTAGATACGCAGTATTTT. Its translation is CASRRTGTGVDTQYF. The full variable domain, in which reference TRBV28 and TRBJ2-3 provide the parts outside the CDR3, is DVKVTQSSRYLVKRTGEKVFLECVQDMDHENMFWYRQDPGLGLRLIYFSYDVKMKEKGDIPEGYSVSREKKERFSLILESASTNQTSMYLCASRRTGTGVDTQYFGPGTRLTVL.

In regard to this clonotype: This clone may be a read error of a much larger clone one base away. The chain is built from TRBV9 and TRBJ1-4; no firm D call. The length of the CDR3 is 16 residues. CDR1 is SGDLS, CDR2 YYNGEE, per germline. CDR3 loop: CASSDGGGKWGETLFF. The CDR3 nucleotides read TGTGCCAGCAGCGACGGAGGAGGAAAGTGGGGTGAAACACTGTTTTTT. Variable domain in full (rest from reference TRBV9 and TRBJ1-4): DSGVTQTPKHLITATGQRVTLRCSPRSGDLSVYWYQQSLDQGLQFLIQYYNGEERAKGNILERFSAQQFPDLHSELNLSSLELGDSALYFCASSDGGGKWGETLFFGSGTQLSVL.

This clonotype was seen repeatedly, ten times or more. The CDR3 DNA reads as TGTGCCAGCAGCTTCCTAGGGGGACGGAGCACAGATACGCAGTATTTT. This translates into CASSFLGGRSTDTQYF. The chain has TRBV11-2 and TRBJ2-3, with a tentative D call TRBD1 (6 bases). The CDR3 loop spans 16 amino acids. The germline gives CDR1 SGHAT, CDR2 FQNNGV. V lost 3 bases and J lost 0, with 13 bases in between. Based on the CDR3 plus reference TRBV11-2 and TRBJ2-3, the full variable domain is EAGVAQSPRYKIIEKRQSVAFWCNPISGHATLYWYQQILGQGPKLLIQFQNNGVVDDSQLPKDRFSAERLKGVDSTLKIQPAKLEDSAVYLCASSFLGGRSTDTQYFGPGTRLTVL.

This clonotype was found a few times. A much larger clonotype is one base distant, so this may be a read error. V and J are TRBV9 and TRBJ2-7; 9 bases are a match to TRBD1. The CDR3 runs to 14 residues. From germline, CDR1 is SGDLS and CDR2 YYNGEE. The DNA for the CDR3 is TGTGCCAGCAGCGTCCTCCGGGACAGGGACGAGCAGTCCTTC. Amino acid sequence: CASSVLRDRDEQSF.

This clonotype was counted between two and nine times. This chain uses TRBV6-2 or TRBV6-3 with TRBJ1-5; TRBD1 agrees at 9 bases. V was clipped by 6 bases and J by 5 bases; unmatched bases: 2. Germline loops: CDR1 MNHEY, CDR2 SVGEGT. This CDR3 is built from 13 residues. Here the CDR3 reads CASRWTGDQPQHF. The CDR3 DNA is TGTGCCAGCAGGTGGACAGGGGATCAGCCCCAGCATTTT.

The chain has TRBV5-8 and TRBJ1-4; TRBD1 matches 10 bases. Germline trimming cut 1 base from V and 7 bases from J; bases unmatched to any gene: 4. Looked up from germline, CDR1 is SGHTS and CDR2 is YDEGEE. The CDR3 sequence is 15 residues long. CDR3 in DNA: TGTGCCAGCAGCTTGCAGGGGACAGGGGTTGAAAAACTGTTTTTT. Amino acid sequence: CASSLQGTGVEKLFF.

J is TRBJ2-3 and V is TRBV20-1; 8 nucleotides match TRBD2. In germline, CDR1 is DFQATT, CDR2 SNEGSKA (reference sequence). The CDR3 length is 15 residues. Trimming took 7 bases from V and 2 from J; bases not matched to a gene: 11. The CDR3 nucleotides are TGCAGTGTTAGCGGGACTTACTCCTACACAGATACGCAGTATTTT. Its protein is CSVSGTYSYTDTQYF.

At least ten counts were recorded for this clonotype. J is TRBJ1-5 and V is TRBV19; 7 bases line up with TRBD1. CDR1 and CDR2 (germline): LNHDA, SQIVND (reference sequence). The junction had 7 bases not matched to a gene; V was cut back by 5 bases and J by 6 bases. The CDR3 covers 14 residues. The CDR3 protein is CASSQNRGGQPQHF. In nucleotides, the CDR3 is TGTGCCAGTAGTCAAAACAGGGGAGGTCAGCCCCAGCATTTT.

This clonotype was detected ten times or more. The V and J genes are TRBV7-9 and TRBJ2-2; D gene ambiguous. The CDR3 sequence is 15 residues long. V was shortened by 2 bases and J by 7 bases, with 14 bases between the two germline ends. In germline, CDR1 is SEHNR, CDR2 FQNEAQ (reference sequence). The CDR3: CASSLNSMEGGELFF. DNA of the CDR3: TGTGCCAGCAGCTTAAATAGCATGGAAGGCGGGGAGCTGTTTTTT.

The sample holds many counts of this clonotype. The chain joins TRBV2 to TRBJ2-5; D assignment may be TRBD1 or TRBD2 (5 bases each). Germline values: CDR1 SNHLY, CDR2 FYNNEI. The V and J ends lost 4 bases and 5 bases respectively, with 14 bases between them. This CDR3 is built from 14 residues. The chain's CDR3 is CASSGQRGVETQYF. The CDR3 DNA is TGTGCCAGCAGTGGTCAGAGAGGGGTGGAGACCCAGTACTTC.

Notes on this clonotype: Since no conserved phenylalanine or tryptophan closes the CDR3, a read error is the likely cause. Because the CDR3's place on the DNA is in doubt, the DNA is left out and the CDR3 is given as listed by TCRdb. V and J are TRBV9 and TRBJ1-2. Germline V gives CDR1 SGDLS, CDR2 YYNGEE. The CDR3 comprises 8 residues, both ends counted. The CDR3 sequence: CASSVAAG.

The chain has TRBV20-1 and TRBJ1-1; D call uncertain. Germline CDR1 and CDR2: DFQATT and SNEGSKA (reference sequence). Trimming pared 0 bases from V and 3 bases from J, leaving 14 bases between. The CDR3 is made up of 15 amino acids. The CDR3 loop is CSARDPTKVDTEAFF. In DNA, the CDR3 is TGCAGTGCTAGAGATCCGACAAAGGTGGACACTGAAGCTTTCTTT.

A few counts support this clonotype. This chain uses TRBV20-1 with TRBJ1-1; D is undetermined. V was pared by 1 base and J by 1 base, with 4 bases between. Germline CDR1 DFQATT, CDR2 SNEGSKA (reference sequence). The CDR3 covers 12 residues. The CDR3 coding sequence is TGCAGTGCTAGAGTAGGGAACACTGAAGCTTTCTTT. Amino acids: CSARVGNTEAFF.

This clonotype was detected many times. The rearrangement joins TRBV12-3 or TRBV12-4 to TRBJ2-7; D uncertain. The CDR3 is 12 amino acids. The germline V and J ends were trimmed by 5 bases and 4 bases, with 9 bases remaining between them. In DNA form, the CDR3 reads TGTGCCAGCAGTCAAATCTTGTACGAGCAGTACTTC. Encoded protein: CASSQILYEQYF.

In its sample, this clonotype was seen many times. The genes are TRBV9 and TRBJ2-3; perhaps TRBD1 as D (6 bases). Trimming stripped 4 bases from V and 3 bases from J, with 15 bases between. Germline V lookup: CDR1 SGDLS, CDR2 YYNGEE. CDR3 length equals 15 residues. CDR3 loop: CASSSHRGGTDTQYF. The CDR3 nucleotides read TGTGCCAGCAGCTCACACAGAGGGGGTACAGATACGCAGTATTTT.

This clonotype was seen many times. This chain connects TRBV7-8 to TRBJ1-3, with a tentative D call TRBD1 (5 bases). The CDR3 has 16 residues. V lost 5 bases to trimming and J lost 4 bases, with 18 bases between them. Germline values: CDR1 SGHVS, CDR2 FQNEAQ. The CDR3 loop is CASSRFPIGGGNTIYF. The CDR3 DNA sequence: TGTGCCAGCAGCCGGTTCCCAATCGGGGGGGGAAACACCATATATTTT.

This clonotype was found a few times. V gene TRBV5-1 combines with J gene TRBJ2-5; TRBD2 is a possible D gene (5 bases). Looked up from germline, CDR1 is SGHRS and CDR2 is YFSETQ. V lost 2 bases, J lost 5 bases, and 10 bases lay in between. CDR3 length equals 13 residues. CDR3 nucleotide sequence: TGCGCCAGCAGCTTTTCGGGGTTGGAGACCCAGTACTTC. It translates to CASSFSGLETQYF.